Listed here are 32 T cell receptor beta chains from one sample, sequenced in a study of T cell repertoires in cytomegalovirus infection. TCRdb analysed the reads with MiXCR anew, one entry per CDR3 protein. There are 400,000 to 550,000 distinct CDR3 sequences in the sample; about 11% occur only once, and about 10% lies in the top ten. The sample comprised PBMCs. The source is a human donor in good health (CMV status not recorded). Some clones in this sample may be carry-over from other donors' samples.

This clonotype was counted many times. The chain is built from TRBV7-2 and TRBJ1-5; weak D call: TRBD1 (5 bases). Trimming took 5 bases from V and 0 from J, leaving 14 bases between them. This CDR3 comprises 16 residues. Looked up from germline, CDR1 is SGHTA and CDR2 is FQGNSA. As DNA, the CDR3 is TGTGCCAGCAGCCCAGGCAGGGCGGTTAGCAATCAGCCCCAGCATTTT. It encodes CASSPGRAVSNQPQHF.

This clonotype was seen more than once but under ten times. V and J are TRBV6-6 and TRBJ2-2, with 16 bases matching TRBD2. V trimming: 2 bases; J trimming: 4 bases; junction bases outside the gene matches: 7. Germline V gives CDR1 MNHNY, CDR2 SVGAGI (reference sequence). The CDR3 is 19 residues long. As DNA, the CDR3 is TGTGCCAGCAGTTACGGGACTAGCGGGGGGGGGCGGGGCACCGGGGAGCTGTTTTTT. Translating gives CASSYGTSGGGRGTGELFF.

This clonotype was seen many times. The V and J genes are TRBV7-3 and TRBJ1-1; 8 nucleotides match TRBD1. CDR1 and CDR2 from the germline V gene are SGHTA and FQGTGA. This CDR3 spans 13 amino acids. V dropped 7 bases and J dropped 6; count of bases not matched to a gene: 7. The CDR3 nucleotides read TGTGCCAGCACAGGACAGGGTGGGCCTGAAGCTTTCTTT. Its translation: CASTGQGGPEAFF.

Many counts were recorded for this clonotype. This chain connects TRBV7-9 to TRBJ1-2; 7 bases align to TRBD1. The J segment lost 4 bases and the V segment lost 2 bases, leaving 1 base of the junction unmatched. This CDR3 has 13 amino acids. Germline CDR1 SEHNR, CDR2 FQNEAQ (reference sequence). The DNA of the CDR3 is TGTGCCAGCAGCTTACAGGGGGGCTATGGCTACACCTTC. This sequence encodes CASSLQGGYGYTF. The full variable domain, its missing parts supplied by reference TRBV7-9 and TRBJ1-2, is DTGVSQNPRHKITKRGQNVTFRCDPISEHNRLYWYRQTLGQGPEFLTYFQNEAQLEKSRLLSDRFSAERPKGSFSTLEIQRTEQGDSAMYLCASSLQGGYGYTFGSGTRLTVV.

This clonotype was counted ten times or more. This sequence joins TRBV6-2 or TRBV6-3 and TRBJ2-1, with 12 bases fitting TRBD2. Germline loops: CDR1 MNHEY, CDR2 SVGEGT. CDR3 size: 17 residues. The V segment lost 3 bases and the J segment 2 bases; nucleotides outside the gene matches: 5. CDR3: CASSYGTSGLAYNEQFF. The CDR3 nucleotides are TGTGCCAGCAGTTATGGGACTAGCGGGCTCGCCTACAATGAGCAGTTCTTC.

The chain is built from TRBV20-1 and TRBJ1-1, with 12 bases matching TRBD1. The CDR3 is 14 amino acids. Germline CDR1 and CDR2: DFQATT and SNEGSKA (reference sequence). V shed 6 bases and J 5 bases; nucleotides not matched to a gene: 7. CDR3 region: CSAGQGARGTEAFF. CDR3 nucleotides: TGCAGTGCGGGACAGGGGGCGCGAGGGACTGAAGCTTTCTTT.

CDR3 sequence reads: CASSQSGSDQPQHF. The CDR3, as DNA: TGTGCCAGCAGCCAATCGGGCTCGGATCAGCCCCAGCATTTT. The gene calls are TRBV16 and TRBJ1-5, with unresolved D. This CDR3 contains 14 residues. V was shortened by 0 bases and J by 5 bases, with 8 bases between the two germline ends. Germline V lookup: CDR1 KGHSY, CDR2 FQNENV. The full variable domain, its missing parts supplied by reference TRBV16 and TRBJ1-5, is GEEVAQTPKHLVRGEGQKAKLYCAPIKGHSYVFWYQQVLKNEFKFLISFQNENVFDETGMPKERFSAKCLPNSPCSLEIQATKLEDSAVYFCASSQSGSDQPQHFGDGTRLSIL.

This clonotype was picked up many times. The CDR3 DNA follows: TGTGCCAGCAGCCCCGGACACACTAACTATGGCTACACCTTC. It translates to CASSPGHTNYGYTF. The J gene is TRBJ1-2, the V gene TRBV7-8; weak D call: TRBD1 (5 bases). Trimming pared 5 bases from V and 0 bases from J, leaving 10 bases between. The CDR3 length is 14 residues. Germline V lookup: CDR1 SGHVS, CDR2 FQNEAQ. The full variable domain, in which reference TRBV7-8 and TRBJ1-2 provide the parts outside the CDR3, is GAGVSQSPRYKVAKRGQDVALRCDPISGHVSLFWYQQALGQGPEFLTYFQNEAQLDKSGLPSDRFFAERPEGSVSTLKIQRTQQEDSAVYLCASSPGHTNYGYTFGSGTRLTVV.

This clonotype was counted ten times or more. The chain is built from TRBV7-9 and TRBJ1-4, with D uncertain. V was shortened by 3 bases and J by 3 bases, with 5 bases between the two germline ends. The CDR3 sequence is 13 residues long. CDR1 is SEHNR and CDR2 is FQNEAQ in the germline V gene (reference sequence). The CDR3 DNA is TGTGCCAGCAGCTTCATGGCTAATGAAAAACTGTTTTTT. As protein: CASSFMANEKLFF.

In its sample, this clonotype was seen many times. In DNA, the CDR3 is TGTGCCAGCAGTTTCAGGGGGAGCGATGAGCAGTTCTTC. Protein product: CASSFRGSDEQFF. The chain has TRBV27 and TRBJ2-1; 7 bases agree with TRBD1. Germline V gives CDR1 MNHEY, CDR2 SMNVEV (reference sequence). This CDR3 contains 13 residues. With V trimmed by 3 bases and J by 8 bases, 4 bases remained unmatched.

This chain joins TRBV24-1 and TRBJ2-2; 8 nucleotides agree with TRBD1. In germline, CDR1 is KGHDR, CDR2 SFDVKD. There are 14 residues in the CDR3. Unmatched junction bases numbered 4, after V lost 5 bases and J lost 6 bases. DNA of the CDR3: TGTGCCACCAGTGGGACAGGGTACTCCGGGGAGCTGTTTTTT. Encoded protein: CATSGTGYSGELFF.

This clonotype was observed at least ten times. The chain carries TRBV19 and TRBJ2-5, with D tentatively TRBD1 (6 bases). CDR1 LNHDA and CDR2 SQIVND come from the germline V gene (reference sequence). The ends were cut back, 5 bases at V and 5 bases at J, with 18 bases in the middle. This CDR3 is 15 amino acids long. CDR3 amino acids: CASSAPGHPGETQYF. The CDR3 DNA sequence: TGTGCCAGTAGTGCTCCGGGACATCCAGGGGAGACCCAGTACTTC.

This clonotype was observed a handful of times. The chain carries TRBV11-2 and TRBJ1-1; the match to TRBD1 covers 9 bases. The length of the CDR3 is 15 residues. Looked up from germline, CDR1 is SGHAT and CDR2 is FQNNGV. Trimming cost V 4 bases and J 1 base; bases outside gene matches: 4. The chain's CDR3 is CASSYGQGPNTEAFF. The CDR3 bases are TGTGCCAGCAGCTATGGACAGGGGCCGAACACTGAAGCTTTCTTT.

This clonotype was recorded many times. V is TRBV23-1 and J is TRBJ1-5; possible D gene TRBD1, 5 bases. TRBV23-1 is an ORF, and what it does is uncertain. The ends were cut back, 2 bases at V and 7 bases at J, with 18 bases in the middle. This CDR3 contains 16 residues. The chain's CDR3 is CASSQGHGGVRQPQHF. CDR3 nucleotide sequence: TGCGCCAGCAGTCAAGGTCACGGGGGGGTACGACAGCCCCAGCATTTT.

The chain uses TRBV18 and TRBJ2-5; TRBD2 matches at 7 bases. Unmatched junction bases numbered 7, after V lost 4 bases and J lost 2 bases. The V gene's germline CDR1 is KGHSH and CDR2 LQKENI. CDR3 size: 15 residues. The CDR3 region has the DNA TGTGCCAGCTCACGGACCGGGACTACTCAAGAGACCCAGTACTTC. This gives the protein CASSRTGTTQETQYF.

With respect to this clonotype: This may be a read error, as it is one base from a much larger clone. V and J are TRBV5-6 and TRBJ2-2; weak D call: TRBD2 (5 bases). The germline V gene encodes CDR1 SGHDT and CDR2 YYEEEE. CDR3 length equals 13 residues. CDR3: CASSLDSPGVLFF. The CDR3 nucleotides read TGTGCCAGCAGCTTGGACAGCCCCGGGGTGCTGTTTTTT.

The genes are TRBV20-1 and TRBJ2-7; 9 nucleotides agree with TRBD1. Trimming cost V 4 bases and J 5 bases; bases outside gene matches: 12. Looked up from germline, CDR1 is DFQATT and CDR2 is SNEGSKA (reference sequence). This CDR3 comprises 15 residues. The CDR3 DNA reads as TGCAGTGCTATAACAGGGGGCGCCCCGAGCGACGAGCAGTACTTC. It encodes CSAITGGAPSDEQYF.

This clonotype was recorded at least ten times. This chain links TRBV7-9 with TRBJ2-1; D might be TRBD1 or TRBD2, each matching 5 bases. Trimming removed 5 bases from V and 0 bases from J, with 17 bases in between. This CDR3 spans 17 amino acids. From germline, CDR1 is SEHNR and CDR2 FQNEAQ (reference sequence). CDR3 sequence reads: CASSPSGLLSSYNEQFF. As DNA, the CDR3 is TGTGCCAGCAGCCCTTCGGGGCTCCTGAGCTCCTACAATGAGCAGTTCTTC.

This clonotype has a count of ten or more. The chain is built from TRBV10-3 and TRBJ1-2; 10 bases align to TRBD1. The CDR3 is 17 residues long. Germline loops: CDR1 ENHRY, CDR2 SYGVKD. The V segment lost 0 bases and the J segment 5 bases; nucleotides outside the gene matches: 9. CDR3 nucleotides: TGTGCCATCAGTGAGTCGTCGGTGGACAGGGGGACGTATGGCTACACCTTC. Translated, it gives CAISESSVDRGTYGYTF.

This clonotype came up a few times. This rearrangement joins TRBV2 to TRBJ2-7, with 10 bases fitting TRBD1. Germline V gene lookup returns CDR1 SNHLY and CDR2 FYNNEI. This CDR3 contains 15 residues. Trimming removed 4 bases from V and 9 bases from J; junction bases left unmatched: 12. The CDR3 sequence is CASSATGTGDSGQYF. In DNA, the CDR3 is TGTGCCAGCAGTGCCACCGGGACAGGGGACAGCGGGCAGTACTTC.

This sequence joins TRBV20-1 and TRBJ2-7, with unresolved D. This CDR3 contains 13 residues. Trimming took 6 bases from V and 1 from J, leaving 13 bases between them. Per the germline V gene, CDR1 is DFQATT and CDR2 is SNEGSKA (reference sequence). The CDR3 DNA reads as TGCAGTGCCCAGGCTGGGCGGTCCTACGAGCAGTACTTC. This codes for CSAQAGRSYEQYF.

This clonotype turned up a few times. The CDR3 region has the DNA TGTGCCAGCAGACCTAGCAGGAGGTCCTACAATGAGCAGTTCTTC. Its protein product is CASRPSRRSYNEQFF. J is TRBJ2-1 and V is TRBV6-5, with D possibly matching TRBD2 (5 bases). Germline loops: CDR1 MNHEY, CDR2 SVGAGI. The ends were cut back, 6 bases at V and 1 base at J, with 13 bases in the middle. This CDR3 has 15 amino acids.

The V gene is TRBV29-1, the J gene TRBJ2-3; D might be TRBD1 (5 bases). Germline V gives CDR1 SQVTM, CDR2 ANQGSEA. The CDR3 has 12 amino acids. V was pared by 5 bases and J by 3 bases, with 9 bases between. Here the CDR3 DNA reads TGCAGCGTTCGGCAGGGAACAGATACGCAGTATTTT. This codes for CSVRQGTDTQYF.

This clonotype was detected ten times or more. The chain uses TRBV12-3 or TRBV12-4 and TRBJ2-7; 8 bases map to TRBD1. V dropped 5 bases and J dropped 4; count of bases not matched to a gene: 7. The CDR3 runs 14 residues. CDR3 nucleotides: TGTGCCAGCAGTCTGCAGGGGGCGAGATACGAGCAGTACTTC. This gives the protein CASSLQGARYEQYF.

This clonotype came up many times. This rearrangement joins TRBV19 to TRBJ1-3; 7 bases agree with TRBD1. This CDR3 spans 14 amino acids. V shed 3 bases and J 2 bases; nucleotides not matched to a gene: 1. CDR1 and CDR2 from the germline V gene are LNHDA and SQIVND (reference sequence). The CDR3 DNA reads TGTGCCAGTAGTATCGACAGGGCTGGAAACACCATATATTTT. Translated, it gives CASSIDRAGNTIYF.

V gene TRBV20-1 combines with J gene TRBJ2-7, with D possibly matching TRBD2 (7 bases). Germline V gene sequence: CDR1 DFQATT, CDR2 SNEGSKA (reference sequence). The CDR3 length is 15 residues. Trimming cost V 6 bases and J 2 bases, with 20 bases left between them. The DNA for the CDR3 is TGCAGTGCAGAAGAGGGGGGGGGACTACCCTACGAGCAGTACTTC. Translating it yields CSAEEGGGLPYEQYF.

In this sample, this clonotype turned up many times. V gene TRBV6-5 combines with J gene TRBJ1-1; D call uncertain. Germline CDR1 is MNHEY and CDR2 is SVGAGI. V gave up 5 bases and J gave up 6 bases, with 10 bases separating them. This CDR3 is 12 amino acids long. In DNA, the CDR3 is TGTGCCAGCAGTACGGACTATGCTGAAGCTTTCTTT. It translates to CASSTDYAEAFF.

The table lists this clonotype with many counts. This chain uses TRBV7-2 with TRBJ2-5; weak D call: TRBD1 (5 bases). Trimming removed 3 bases from V and 3 bases from J, with 11 bases in between. Germline lookup yields CDR1 SGHTA and CDR2 FQGNSA. The CDR3 loop spans 14 amino acids. CDR3 nucleotide sequence: TGTGCCAGCAGCTTTCAGGGCCTGAAAGAGACCCAGTACTTC. This encodes CASSFQGLKETQYF.

This clonotype occurred many times. The V and J genes are TRBV27 and TRBJ2-1, with 9 bases lining up with TRBD2. The germline V gene has CDR1 MNHEY and CDR2 SMNVEV (reference sequence). The CDR3 contains 16 residues. V dropped 5 bases and J dropped 3; count of bases not matched to a gene: 8. The CDR3 bases are TGTGCCAGCAGTCCCTTAGCGGGAGCGGGCTACAATGAGCAGTTCTTC. Translated: CASSPLAGAGYNEQFF.

This clonotype was counted a few times. The chain recombines TRBV6-4 with TRBJ2-7, with D unresolved. The V end lost 3 bases, the J end lost 5 bases, and 11 bases lay between the germline ends. CDR1 MRHNA and CDR2 SNTAGT come from the germline V gene. This CDR3 is 13 amino acids long. The CDR3 loop is CASSEDARDEQYF. DNA for the CDR3: TGTGCCAGCAGTGAGGATGCGAGAGACGAGCAGTACTTC.

The chain employs TRBV18 and TRBJ1-2; 7 bases are shared with TRBD1. J was trimmed by 0 bases and V by 8 bases; bases with no gene match: 6. This CDR3 contains 14 residues. Germline V gene data show CDR1 as KGHSH and CDR2 as LQKENI. The CDR3 spells CASRVDRTNYGYTF. CDR3 in DNA: TGTGCCAGCCGCGTGGACAGGACTAACTATGGCTACACCTTC.

This clonotype was found many times. The rearrangement uses TRBV15 and TRBJ2-2; 8 nucleotides align to TRBD1. The CDR3 length is 16 residues. After removal of 2 bases from V and 1 base from J, the junction contained 3 bases not matched to a gene. Germline V gene data show CDR1 as LNHNV and CDR2 as YYDKDF (reference sequence). CDR3 nucleotide sequence: TGTGCCACCAGCAGACCTACAGGGGGGAACACCGGGGAGCTGTTTTTT. It is translated as CATSRPTGGNTGELFF.